Sequencing of this T cell receptor beta chain was carried out in a study of sequential checkpoint blockade in melanoma. In the study overall: First-line arms were nivolumab then ipilimumab, or the reverse, randomized 1:1. Study results and limitations: Pretreatment TIL clonality tracked with response in the nivolumab-first arm.

Treatment indicated: randomized to nivolumab then ipilimumab (arm A) or the reverse (arm B). Only in-frame clones appear in the TCRdb table, and some are missing; sequencing was by immunoSEQ multiplex PCR. The sample comprises more than 30,000 clones, 32% of which are singletons, and 1.6% rests with the top ten. This clone was observed a few times. Its antigen is not known. CDR1 is MNHGY, CDR2 SAAAGT, per germline. The CDR3 runs to 14 residues. With 6 bases removed from V and 8 bases from J, the gap between germline ends came to 19 bases. This receptor was obtained from a human donor with melanoma. The chain links TRBV6-8 to TRBJ1-2; D is unresolved. Sequences were derived from tumor tissue (inferred from file names), sampled from a patient given nivolumab and ipilimumab in sequence. The CDR3 reads CASSLRWGYLGYTF. CDR3 nucleotides: TGTGCCAGCAGCCTCCGCTGGGGATACTTAGGCTACACCTTC.